This TCR beta chain came from a study of blood T cell repertoires in COVID-19. For the study at large: Samples came from the United States, Italy and Spain, spanning acute and convalescent COVID-19. T cells, B-cell-depleted T cells, or PBMCs provided the cDNA or gDNA that served as material.

How the authors handled the data: Amplification with reference gene primers provided the estimates of nucleated cell counts. The protocol was immunoSEQ multiplex PCR, while the TCRdb copy is restricted to in-frame clones and leaves out a portion. V and J calls and clone size are copied from that table; D and trimming were computed from the DNA. The sample has about 160,000 clones, about 85% seen once. Sample: peripheral blood. The TCR originated in a man aged 35 to 55 with acute or convalescent COVID-19.

In nucleotides, the CDR3 is TGTGCCACCTCCCAGGGGGCGCTGCAGAACACTGAAGCTTTCTTT. Encoded protein: CATSQGALQNTEAFF. The J gene is TRBJ1-1, the V gene TRBV24-1, with 8 positions matching TRBD1. Germline trimming cut 9 bases from V and 1 base from J; bases unmatched to any gene: 9. The CDR3 has 15 amino acids. Germline assignment: CDR1 KGHDR and CDR2 SFDVKD.